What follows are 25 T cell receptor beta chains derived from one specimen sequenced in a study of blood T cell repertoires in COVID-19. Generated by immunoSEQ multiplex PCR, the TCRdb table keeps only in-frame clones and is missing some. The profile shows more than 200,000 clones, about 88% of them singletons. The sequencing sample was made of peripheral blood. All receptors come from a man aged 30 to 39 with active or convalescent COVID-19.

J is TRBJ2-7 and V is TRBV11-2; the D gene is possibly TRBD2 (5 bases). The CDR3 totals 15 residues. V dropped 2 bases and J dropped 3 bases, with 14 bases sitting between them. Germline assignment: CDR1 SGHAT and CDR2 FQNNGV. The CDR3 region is CASSLSGRLSYEQYF. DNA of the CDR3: TGTGCCAGCAGCTTATCGGGCAGACTAAGCTACGAGCAGTACTTC.

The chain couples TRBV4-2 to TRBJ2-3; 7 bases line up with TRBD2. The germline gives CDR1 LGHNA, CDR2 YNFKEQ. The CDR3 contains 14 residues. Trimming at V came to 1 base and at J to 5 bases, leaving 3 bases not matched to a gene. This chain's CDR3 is CASSQAREGDTQYF. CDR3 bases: TGTGCCAGCAGCCAAGCCAGGGAGGGAGATACGCAGTATTTT.

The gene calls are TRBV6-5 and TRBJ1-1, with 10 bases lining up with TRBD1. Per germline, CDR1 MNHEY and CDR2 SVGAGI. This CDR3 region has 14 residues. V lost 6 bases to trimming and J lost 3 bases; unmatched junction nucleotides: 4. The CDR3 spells CASRGQGPYTEAFF. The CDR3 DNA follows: TGTGCCAGCAGGGGACAGGGGCCGTACACTGAAGCTTTCTTT.

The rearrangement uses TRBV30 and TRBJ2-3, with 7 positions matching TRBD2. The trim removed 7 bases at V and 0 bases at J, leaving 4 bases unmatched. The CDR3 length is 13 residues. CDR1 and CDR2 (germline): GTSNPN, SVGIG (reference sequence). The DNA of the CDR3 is TGTGCCTACGAGCGGGGTAGCACAGATACGCAGTATTTT. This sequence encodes CAYERGSTDTQYF.

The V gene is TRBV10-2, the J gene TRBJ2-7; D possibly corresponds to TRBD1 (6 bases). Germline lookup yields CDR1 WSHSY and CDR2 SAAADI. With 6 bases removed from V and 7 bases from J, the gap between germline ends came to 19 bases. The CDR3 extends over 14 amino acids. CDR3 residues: CASRPGTPRAEQYF. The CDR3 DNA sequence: TGCGCCAGCAGGCCCGGGACACCTCGGGCGGAGCAGTACTTC.

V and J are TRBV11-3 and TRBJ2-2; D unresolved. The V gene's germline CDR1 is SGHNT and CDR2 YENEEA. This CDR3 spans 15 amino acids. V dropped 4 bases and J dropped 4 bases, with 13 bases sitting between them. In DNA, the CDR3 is TGTGCCAGCAGCTCGCCCGGGTCGGGCACCGGGGAGCTGTTTTTT. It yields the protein CASSSPGSGTGELFF.

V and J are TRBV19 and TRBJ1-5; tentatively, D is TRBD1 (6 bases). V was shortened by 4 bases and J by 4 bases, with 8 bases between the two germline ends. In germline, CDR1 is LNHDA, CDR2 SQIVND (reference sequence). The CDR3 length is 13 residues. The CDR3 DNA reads TGTGCCAGTAGTAAGGACAGAAATCAGCCCCAGCATTTT. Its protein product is CASSKDRNQPQHF. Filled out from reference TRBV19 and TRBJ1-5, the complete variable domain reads DGGITQSPKYLFRKEGQNVTLSCEQNLNHDAMYWYRQDPGQGLRLIYYSQIVNDFQKGDIAEGYSVSREKKESFPLTVTSAQKNPTAFYLCASSKDRNQPQHFGDGTRLSIL.

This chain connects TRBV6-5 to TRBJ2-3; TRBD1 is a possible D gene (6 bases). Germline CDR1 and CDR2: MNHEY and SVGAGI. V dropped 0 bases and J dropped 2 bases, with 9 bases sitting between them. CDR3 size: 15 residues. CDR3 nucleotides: TGTGCCAGCAGTTACTCGGGGGCCTACACAGATACGCAGTATTTT. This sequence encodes CASSYSGAYTDTQYF.

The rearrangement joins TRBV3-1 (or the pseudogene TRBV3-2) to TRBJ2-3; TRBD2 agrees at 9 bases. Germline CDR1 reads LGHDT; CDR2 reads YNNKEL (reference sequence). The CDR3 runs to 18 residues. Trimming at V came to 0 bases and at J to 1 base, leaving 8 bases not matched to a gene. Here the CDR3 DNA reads TGTGCCAGCAGCCAAGATCTGGCTAGCGGGGTTCGCACAGATACGCAGTATTTT. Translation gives CASSQDLASGVRTDTQYF.

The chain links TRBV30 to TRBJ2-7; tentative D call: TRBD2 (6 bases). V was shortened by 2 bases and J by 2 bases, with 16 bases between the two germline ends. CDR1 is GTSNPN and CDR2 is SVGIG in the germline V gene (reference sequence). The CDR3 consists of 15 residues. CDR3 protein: CAWSTPFGGAYEQYF. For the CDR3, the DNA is TGTGCCTGGAGTACCCCATTCGGAGGGGCCTACGAGCAGTACTTC.

CDR3 residues: CASSEQWGTSGNTIYF. The CDR3 DNA sequence: TGTGCCAGCAGTGAACAGTGGGGCACGTCTGGAAACACCATATATTTT. The chain uses TRBV2 and TRBJ1-3; perhaps TRBD1 as D (5 bases). This CDR3 is built from 16 residues. V was clipped by 2 bases and J by 1 base, with 12 bases between them. Germline CDR1 SNHLY, CDR2 FYNNEI.

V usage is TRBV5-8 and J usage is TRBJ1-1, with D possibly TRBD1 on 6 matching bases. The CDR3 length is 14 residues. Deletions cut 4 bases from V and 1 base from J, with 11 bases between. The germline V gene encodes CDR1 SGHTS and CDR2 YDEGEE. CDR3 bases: TGTGCCAGCAGCCCGGACAGAGCGAACACTGAAGCTTTCTTT. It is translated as CASSPDRANTEAFF.

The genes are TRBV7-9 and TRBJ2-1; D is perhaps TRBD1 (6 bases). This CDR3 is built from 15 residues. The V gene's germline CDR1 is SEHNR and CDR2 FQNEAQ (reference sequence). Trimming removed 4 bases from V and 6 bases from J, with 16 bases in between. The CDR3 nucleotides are TGTGCCAGCAGCTCACCGGGACACCGGAGCAATGAGCAGTTCTTC. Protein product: CASSSPGHRSNEQFF.

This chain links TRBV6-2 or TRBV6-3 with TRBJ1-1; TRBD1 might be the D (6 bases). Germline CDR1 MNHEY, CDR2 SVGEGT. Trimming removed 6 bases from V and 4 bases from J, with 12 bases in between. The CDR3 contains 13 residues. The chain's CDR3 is CASSSTGLTEAFF. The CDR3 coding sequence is TGTGCCAGCAGCTCTACAGGGCTCACTGAAGCTTTCTTT.

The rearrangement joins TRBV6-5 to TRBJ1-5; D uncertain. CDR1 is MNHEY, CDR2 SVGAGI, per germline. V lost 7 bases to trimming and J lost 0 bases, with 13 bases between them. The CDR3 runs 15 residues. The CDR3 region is CASTPSQDSNQPQHF. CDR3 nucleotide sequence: TGTGCCAGCACCCCAAGCCAGGATAGCAATCAGCCCCAGCATTTT.

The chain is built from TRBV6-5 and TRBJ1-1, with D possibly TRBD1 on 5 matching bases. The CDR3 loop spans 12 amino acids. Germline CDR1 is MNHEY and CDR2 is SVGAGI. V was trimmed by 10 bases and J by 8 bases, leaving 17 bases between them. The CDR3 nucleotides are TGTGCCACAGCCAACAGGCCGACCGAAGCTTTCTTT. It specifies CATANRPTEAFF.

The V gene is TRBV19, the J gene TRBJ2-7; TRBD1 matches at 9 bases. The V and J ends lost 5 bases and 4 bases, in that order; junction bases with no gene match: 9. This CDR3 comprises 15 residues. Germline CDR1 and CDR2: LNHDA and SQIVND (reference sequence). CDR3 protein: CASSPGTGTGYEQYF. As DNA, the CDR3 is TGTGCCAGTAGTCCCGGGACAGGGACGGGGTACGAGCAGTACTTC.

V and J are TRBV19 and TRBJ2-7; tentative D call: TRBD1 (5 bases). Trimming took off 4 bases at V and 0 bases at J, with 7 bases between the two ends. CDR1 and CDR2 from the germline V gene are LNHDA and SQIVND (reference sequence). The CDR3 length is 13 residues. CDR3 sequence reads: CASSKGVSYEQYF. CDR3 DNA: TGTGCCAGTAGTAAAGGGGTCTCCTACGAGCAGTACTTC.

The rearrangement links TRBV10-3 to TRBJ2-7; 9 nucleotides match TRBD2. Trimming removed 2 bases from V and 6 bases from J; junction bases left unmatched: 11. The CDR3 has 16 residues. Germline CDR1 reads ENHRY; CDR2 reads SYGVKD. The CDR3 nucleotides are TGTGCCATCAGTGAGGGTTCGGCTAGCGGGGTGAGCGAGCAGTACTTC. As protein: CAISEGSASGVSEQYF.

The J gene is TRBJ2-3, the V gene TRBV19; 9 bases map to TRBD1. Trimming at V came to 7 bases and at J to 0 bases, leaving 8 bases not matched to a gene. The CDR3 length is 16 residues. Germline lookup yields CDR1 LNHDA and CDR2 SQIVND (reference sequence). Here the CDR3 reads CASTSLGTGSTDTQYF. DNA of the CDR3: TGTGCCAGTACTTCCCTCGGGACAGGGAGCACAGATACGCAGTATTTT.

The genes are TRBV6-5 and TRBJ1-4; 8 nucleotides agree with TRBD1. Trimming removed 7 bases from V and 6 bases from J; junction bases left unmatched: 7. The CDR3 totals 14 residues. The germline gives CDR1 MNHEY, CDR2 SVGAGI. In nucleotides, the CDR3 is TGTGCCAGCACCATTGACAGGGGATATGAAAAACTGTTTTTT. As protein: CASTIDRGYEKLFF.

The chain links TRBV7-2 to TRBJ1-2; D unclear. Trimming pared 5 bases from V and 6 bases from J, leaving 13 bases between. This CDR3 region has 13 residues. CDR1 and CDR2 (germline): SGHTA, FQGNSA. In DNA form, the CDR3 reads TGTGCCAGCAGCCCCCCGAGGAGGGATGGCTACACCTTC. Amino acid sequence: CASSPPRRDGYTF.

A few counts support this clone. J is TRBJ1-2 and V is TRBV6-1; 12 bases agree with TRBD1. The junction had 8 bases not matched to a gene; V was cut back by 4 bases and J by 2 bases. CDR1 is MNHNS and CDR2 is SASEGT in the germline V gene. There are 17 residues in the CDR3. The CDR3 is CASSADPGQGANYGYTF. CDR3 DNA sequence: TGTGCCAGCAGTGCCGATCCGGGACAGGGGGCGAACTATGGCTACACCTTC.

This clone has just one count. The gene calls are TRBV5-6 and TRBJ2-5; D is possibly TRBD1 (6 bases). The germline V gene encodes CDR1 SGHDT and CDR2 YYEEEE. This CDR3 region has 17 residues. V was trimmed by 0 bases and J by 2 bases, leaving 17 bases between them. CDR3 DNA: TGTGCCAGCAGCTTGGCTGGACAGTCGTACTTACAAGAGACCCAGTACTTC. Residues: CASSLAGQSYLQETQYF. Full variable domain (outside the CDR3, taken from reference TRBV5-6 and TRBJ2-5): DAGVTQSPTHLIKTRGQQVTLRCSPKSGHDTVSWYQQALGQGPQFIFQYYEEEERQRGNFPDRFSGHQFPNYSSELNVNALLLGDSALYLCASSLAGQSYLQETQYFGPGTRLLVL.

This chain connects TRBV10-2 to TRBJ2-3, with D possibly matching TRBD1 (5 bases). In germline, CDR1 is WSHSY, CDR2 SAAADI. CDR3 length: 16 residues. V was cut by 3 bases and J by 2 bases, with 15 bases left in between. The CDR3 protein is CASSEWGTSITDTQYF. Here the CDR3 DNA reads TGCGCCAGCAGTGAATGGGGCACTTCGATCACAGATACGCAGTATTTT.